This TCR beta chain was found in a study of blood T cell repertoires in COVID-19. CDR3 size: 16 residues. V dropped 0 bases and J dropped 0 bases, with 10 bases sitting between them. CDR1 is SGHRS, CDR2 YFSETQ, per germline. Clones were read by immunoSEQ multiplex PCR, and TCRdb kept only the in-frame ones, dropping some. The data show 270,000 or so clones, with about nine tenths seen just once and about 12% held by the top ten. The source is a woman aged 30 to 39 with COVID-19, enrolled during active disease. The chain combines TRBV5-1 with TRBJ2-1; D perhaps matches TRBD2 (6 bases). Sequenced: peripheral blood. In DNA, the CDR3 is TGCGCCAGCAGCTTGGAGGCGGGGTACTCCTACAATGAGCAGTTCTTC. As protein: CASSLEAGYSYNEQFF.